These 25 T cell receptor beta chains share one sample of origin, sequenced in a study of blood T cell repertoires in COVID-19. The assay was immunoSEQ multiplex PCR, and TCRdb's table has in-frame clones only and misses some. The top ten clones hold about 1.6% of a sample with 250,000 or so clones, 84% of them seen once. Sequenced sample: peripheral blood. These receptors were taken from a woman aged 40 to 50 who had recovered from COVID-19.

This clone has just a few counts. The V gene is TRBV19, the J gene TRBJ1-6; 8 bases are a match to TRBD1. Germline-derived CDR1 and CDR2 are LNHDA and SQIVND (reference sequence). J lost 0 bases, V lost 5 bases, and 15 bases had no gene match. The CDR3 loop spans 20 amino acids. The CDR3 coding sequence is TGTGCCAGTAGTCACCGTTCCGGGACAGGCGAATTCTCCTATAATTCACCCCTCCACTTT. This encodes CASSHRSGTGEFSYNSPLHF.

The chain joins TRBV5-1 to TRBJ1-1, with D perhaps matching TRBD1 (6 bases). Trimming took 5 bases from V and 3 from J, leaving 17 bases between them. The germline gives CDR1 SGHRS, CDR2 YFSETQ. The CDR3 has 15 amino acids. CDR3 coding DNA: TGCGCCAGCAGTTCCGGACAGATACCTTACACTGAAGCTTTCTTT. Protein sequence: CASSSGQIPYTEAFF. The full variable domain, in which reference TRBV5-1 and TRBJ1-1 provide the parts outside the CDR3, is KAGVTQTPRYLIKTRGQQVTLSCSPISGHRSVSWYQQTPGQGLQFLFEYFSETQRNKGNFPGRFSGRQFSNSRSEMNVSTLELGDSALYLCASSSGQIPYTEAFFGQGTRLTVV.

The chain combines TRBV6-5 with TRBJ1-6, with 7 bases aligning to TRBD1. The V and J ends lost 6 bases and 15 bases, in that order; junction bases with no gene match: 14. The CDR3 consists of 14 residues. Germline CDR1 is MNHEY and CDR2 is SVGAGI. CDR3 DNA: TGTGCCAGCAGCCCCCGGGACAGCGGTTTAGTCCTCCACTTT. This encodes CASSPRDSGLVLHF.

A word on this clone: This CDR3 is also generated by other DNA sequences in the sample. This chain joins TRBV5-1 and TRBJ1-4, with D unresolved. Germline loops: CDR1 SGHRS, CDR2 YFSETQ. The V end lost 3 bases, the J end lost 0 bases, and 6 bases lay between the germline ends. The CDR3 totals 14 residues. The CDR3 sequence is CASSSDSTNEKLFF. In nucleotides, the CDR3 is TGCGCCAGCAGCTCAGATTCAACTAATGAAAAACTGTTTTTT.

V usage is TRBV2 and J usage is TRBJ2-7; tentative D call: TRBD1 (7 bases). Germline values: CDR1 SNHLY, CDR2 FYNNEI. The CDR3 length is 14 residues. Trimming cost V 4 bases and J 6 bases, with 16 bases left between them. In DNA form, the CDR3 reads TGTGCCAGCAGTGTAGAGGAGGGGGCTGGCGAGCAGTACTTC. It specifies CASSVEEGAGEQYF. Combining the CDR3 with reference TRBV2 and TRBJ2-7 gives the whole variable domain EPEVTQTPSHQVTQMGQEVILRCVPISNHLYFYWYRQILGQKVEFLVSFYNNEISEKSEIFDDQFSVERPDGSNFTLKIRSTKLEDSAMYFCASSVEEGAGEQYFGPGTRLTVT.

J is TRBJ2-3 and V is TRBV10-3; 7 bases line up with TRBD2. Trimming took 9 bases from V and 4 from J; bases not matched to a gene: 7. The CDR3 is 13 amino acids. In germline, CDR1 is ENHRY, CDR2 SYGVKD. CDR3 protein: CAMQAGSPDTQYF. The CDR3 nucleotides read TGTGCCATGCAAGCGGGGAGTCCAGATACGCAGTATTTT.

This chain uses TRBV2 with TRBJ1-1; perhaps TRBD1 as D (6 bases). Germline V gene sequence: CDR1 SNHLY, CDR2 FYNNEI. The ends were cut back, 7 bases at V and 5 bases at J, with 20 bases in the middle. There are 15 residues in the CDR3. The CDR3 sequence: CASTHLRGGETEAFF. CDR3 DNA sequence: TGTGCCAGCACACACTTGAGAGGGGGGGAGACTGAAGCTTTCTTT.

This clone was seen only once. V and J are TRBV28 and TRBJ2-1; D may be TRBD2 (7 bases). The CDR3 has 15 residues. Per the germline V gene, CDR1 is MDHEN and CDR2 is SYDVKM. Trimming took off 7 bases at V and 7 bases at J, with 20 bases between the two ends. The CDR3 sequence is CASTIPGGQGNEQFF. In DNA form, the CDR3 reads TGTGCCAGCACCATCCCCGGGGGGCAAGGGAATGAGCAGTTCTTC.

This clone was picked up one time. The chain joins TRBV5-6 to TRBJ2-1; 11 nucleotides align to TRBD2. CDR1 is SGHDT and CDR2 is YYEEEE in the germline V gene. The CDR3 totals 17 residues. V was pared by 1 base and J by 7 bases, with 10 bases of the junction left unmatched. The CDR3 bases are TGTGCCAGCAGCTTGCTGGGACTAGCGGAATCTACAAATGAGCAGTTCTTC. This sequence encodes CASSLLGLAESTNEQFF.

J is TRBJ1-3 and V is TRBV4-1; TRBD1 matches 8 bases. The CDR3 is 15 residues long. V trimming: 4 bases; J trimming: 2 bases; junction bases outside the gene matches: 4. Germline V gene data show CDR1 as MGHRA and CDR2 as YSYEKL. CDR3 DNA: TGCGCCAGCAGCCCTCTGACAGGGGCTGGAAACACCATATATTTT. Translation: CASSPLTGAGNTIYF.

V is TRBV19 and J is TRBJ1-2; 7 nucleotides match TRBD1. The ends lost 4 bases at V and 6 bases at J; junction bases unmatched: 11. Germline V gene lookup returns CDR1 LNHDA and CDR2 SQIVND (reference sequence). This CDR3 is built from 15 residues. CDR3 sequence reads: CASSTWDRELNGYTF. The DNA of the CDR3 is TGTGCCAGTAGTACCTGGGACAGAGAACTCAATGGCTACACCTTC.

This chain links TRBV18 with TRBJ2-1, with 7 bases that match TRBD1. After removal of 3 bases from V and 8 bases from J, the junction contained 4 bases not matched to a gene. The CDR3 runs 13 residues. Germline V lookup: CDR1 KGHSH, CDR2 LQKENI. CDR3 bases: TGTGCCAGCTCACCGGGACAGACCCATGAGCAGTTCTTC. Translating it yields CASSPGQTHEQFF.

This chain joins TRBV5-1 and TRBJ2-1, with 7 bases aligning to TRBD1. This CDR3 is 15 amino acids long. Germline loops: CDR1 SGHRS, CDR2 YFSETQ. The J segment lost 9 bases and the V segment lost 4 bases, leaving 13 bases of the junction unmatched. The CDR3 DNA is TGCGCCAGCAGCCCCGGACAGGAGGCGTTCGGTGAGCAGTTCTTC. Translated: CASSPGQEAFGEQFF.

The chain couples TRBV7-9 to TRBJ1-3, with D hard to call. The CDR3 covers 19 residues. The germline V gene encodes CDR1 SEHNR and CDR2 FQNEAQ (reference sequence). V was cut by 5 bases and J by 0 bases, with 23 bases left in between. The DNA of the CDR3 is TGTGCCAGCAGCCATAGGTGGCAGTTCCACCGGGACTCTGGAAACACCATATATTTT. Translated: CASSHRWQFHRDSGNTIYF. Full variable domain (missing parts from reference TRBV7-9 and TRBJ1-3): DTGVSQNPRHKITKRGQNVTFRCDPISEHNRLYWYRQTLGQGPEFLTYFQNEAQLEKSRLLSDRFSAERPKGSFSTLEIQRTEQGDSAMYLCASSHRWQFHRDSGNTIYFGEGSWLTVV.

The count of this clone is one. The CDR3 sequence is CASSLRAGNEQFF. CDR3 in DNA: TGTGCCAGCAGCTTGAGAGCGGGCAATGAGCAGTTCTTC. V is TRBV5-6 and J is TRBJ2-1; TRBD2 is a possible D gene (6 bases). CDR1 SGHDT and CDR2 YYEEEE come from the germline V gene. The V gene lost 1 base and the J gene lost 6 bases, with 8 bases spanning the gap. This CDR3 region has 13 residues. Complete variable domain (other parts from reference TRBV5-6 and TRBJ2-1): DAGVTQSPTHLIKTRGQQVTLRCSPKSGHDTVSWYQQALGQGPQFIFQYYEEEERQRGNFPDRFSGHQFPNYSSELNVNALLLGDSALYLCASSLRAGNEQFFGPGTRLTVL.

This chain connects TRBV5-1 to TRBJ1-1, with 7 bases matching TRBD1. The CDR3 consists of 14 residues. Per the germline V gene, CDR1 is SGHRS and CDR2 is YFSETQ. J gave up 0 bases and V 5 bases, and 4 bases lay outside the gene matches. CDR3 protein: CASSRDSMNTEAFF. CDR3 sequence (DNA): TGCGCCAGCAGTAGGGACAGCATGAACACTGAAGCTTTCTTT.

V usage is TRBV6-5 and J usage is TRBJ2-7, with TRBD1 identical over 8 bases. Unmatched junction bases numbered 11, after V lost 5 bases and J lost 5 bases. This CDR3 has 15 residues. Per the germline V gene, CDR1 is MNHEY and CDR2 is SVGAGI. CDR3 nucleotides: TGTGCCAGCAGTAGGGGGACAGGTAGGGTAGACGAGCAGTACTTC. It specifies CASSRGTGRVDEQYF.

In its sample, this clone was seen a few times. CDR3 in amino acids: CASSLRTATNEKLFF. Written as DNA, the CDR3 is TGTGCCAGCAGCCTGAGGACAGCAACTAATGAAAAACTGTTTTTT. The chain combines TRBV3-1 (or the pseudogene TRBV3-2) with TRBJ1-4; TRBD1 might be the D (6 bases). The V end lost 4 bases, the J end lost 0 bases, and 9 bases lay between the germline ends. The CDR3 consists of 15 residues. Germline V CDR1 and CDR2: LGHDT, YNNKEL (reference sequence).

The chain couples TRBV12-3 or TRBV12-4 to TRBJ1-2; D is possibly TRBD1 (5 bases). This CDR3 has 13 residues. With 6 bases removed from V and 5 bases from J, the gap between germline ends came to 13 bases. CDR3 residues: CASSVGEGYGYTF. The CDR3 DNA sequence: TGTGCCAGCAGCGTTGGGGAGGGGTATGGCTACACCTTC.

The CDR3, as DNA: TGTGCCAGTAGCGCCCCAGGACAGTCCTACGAGCAGTACTTC. As protein: CASSAPGQSYEQYF. The chain combines TRBV19 with TRBJ2-7, with a tentative D call TRBD1 (6 bases). Trimming pared 6 bases from V and 1 base from J, leaving 13 bases between. This CDR3 spans 14 amino acids. CDR1 and CDR2 (germline): LNHDA, SQIVND (reference sequence). Variable domain in full (rest from reference TRBV19 and TRBJ2-7): DGGITQSPKYLFRKEGQNVTLSCEQNLNHDAMYWYRQDPGQGLRLIYYSQIVNDFQKGDIAEGYSVSREKKESFPLTVTSAQKNPTAFYLCASSAPGQSYEQYFGPGTRLTVT.

Points on this clone: The sample has other DNA sequences that encode this CDR3 too. The chain carries TRBV7-8 and TRBJ2-7, with 12 bases lining up with TRBD2. Germline assignment: CDR1 SGHVS and CDR2 FQNEAQ. J gave up 4 bases and V 5 bases, and 6 bases lay outside the gene matches. The CDR3 loop spans 15 amino acids. Here the CDR3 DNA reads TGTGCCAGCAGCCTAGGACTAGCGGGGACTTACGAGCAGTACTTC. It is translated as CASSLGLAGTYEQYF.

The V gene is TRBV27, the J gene TRBJ2-1; TRBD2 aligns across 11 bases. Trimming at V came to 5 bases and at J to 4 bases, leaving 4 bases not matched to a gene. This CDR3 is built from 15 residues. Germline V gene sequence: CDR1 MNHEY, CDR2 SMNVEV (reference sequence). CDR3 sequence (DNA): TGTGCCAGCAGTCTAGCGGGGGGCCCGTACAATGAGCAGTTCTTC. Protein product: CASSLAGGPYNEQFF.

This chain joins TRBV6-5 and TRBJ1-5; possibly TRBD1 for D (5 bases). Germline V gene lookup returns CDR1 MNHEY and CDR2 SVGAGI. The CDR3 extends over 15 amino acids. The V end was cut by 4 bases, the J end by 7 bases, with 17 bases between. CDR3 sequence: CASSFRGGRGQPQHF. As DNA, the CDR3 is TGTGCCAGCAGTTTCCGCGGGGGGAGGGGACAGCCCCAGCATTTT.

This sequence joins TRBV19 and TRBJ1-5; perhaps TRBD1 as D (5 bases). V was trimmed by 4 bases and J by 6 bases, leaving 13 bases between them. Germline V CDR1 and CDR2: LNHDA, SQIVND (reference sequence). This CDR3 is built from 14 residues. The CDR3 spells CASSTSEGVQPQHF. DNA for the CDR3: TGTGCCAGTAGTACCTCCGAAGGGGTTCAGCCCCAGCATTTT.

The J gene is TRBJ1-1, the V gene TRBV6-5; 8 bases are shared with TRBD1. Germline V gene sequence: CDR1 MNHEY, CDR2 SVGAGI. V was pared by 4 bases and J by 3 bases, with 4 bases of the junction left unmatched. The CDR3 is 14 amino acids. The CDR3 region is CASSLTGADTEAFF. CDR3 coding DNA: TGTGCCAGCAGTTTGACAGGGGCCGACACTGAAGCTTTCTTT.